In its sample, the clone carrying this T cell receptor beta chain was seen once. The data stem from a study of blood T cell repertoires in COVID-19. Overall study: Spain, Italy and the United States supplied samples that represented acute and convalescent COVID-19. PBMCs, B-cell-depleted T cells, or T cells were the source of the cDNA or gDNA that made up the material.

Methods used by the authors: By means of reference gene primer amplification, nucleated cell counts were estimated. TCRdb's copy holds only in-frame clones and misses some; the assay was immunoSEQ multiplex PCR. D and trimming come from the DNA, and the V and J calls and clone size come from that table. The sample lists some 180,000 clones; about four fifths were seen once. The receptor was isolated from an older woman who had recovered from COVID-19. The material sequenced was peripheral blood.

DNA of the CDR3: TGTGCCAGCAGCTTAGCTCAGACAAGGCAGTACTTC. It specifies CASSLAQTRQYF. This chain links TRBV7-9 with TRBJ2-7; D remains unclear. The length of the CDR3 is 12 residues. The germline V gene has CDR1 SEHNR and CDR2 FQNEAQ (reference sequence). V gave up 0 bases and J gave up 9 bases, with 9 bases separating them.